This T cell receptor beta chain was obtained from a study of radiotherapy plus CTLA-4 blockade in lung cancer. On the study more broadly: Disease control was present in more than 25% of patients, and objective responses in about 19%.

Those patients who had chemo-refractory metastatic non-small-cell lung cancer were given focal radiation along with CTLA-4 blockade through ipilimumab. Germline loops: CDR1 PRHDT, CDR2 FYEKMQ (reference sequence). The J segment lost 3 bases and the V segment lost 5 bases, leaving 19 bases of the junction unmatched. The CDR3 extends over 19 amino acids. The repertoire was sequenced with immunoSEQ multiplex PCR; TCRdb's copy has only in-frame clones and lacks some. Of around 45,000 clones listed, 55% to 80% were seen once; the top ten hold approximately 23%. The receptor was isolated from a human donor with non-small cell lung cancer who had a partial response to radiotherapy plus ipilimumab. The V call is TRBV13, the J call TRBJ2-3; TRBD2 matches 8 bases. Specimen: peripheral blood, collected from a patient treated with radiotherapy plus ipilimumab. The CDR3 DNA reads as TGTGCCAGCAGCCTACTCCCACTAGGACTAGCACTCGAGACAGATACGCAGTATTTT. It is translated as CASSLLPLGLALETDTQYF.